Described below is a single TCR beta chain sequence and its context. What it binds is not known. The primer mix had 60 Vbeta and 13 Jbeta primers. Methods used by the authors: There were 70 million to 95 million unique TCR beta chains by a later count, and approximately 11 million of them were shared. Assay used: immunoSEQ multiplex PCR; TCRdb lists only in-frame clones, some missing. D and trimming come from the DNA, and the V and J calls and clone size come from that table. The listing contains some 130,000 clones. This specimen comes from a study of cytomegalovirus exposure and HLA in healthy donors. Whole-study findings and limits: CMV antigen specificity of a few CMV-associated chains was confirmed in vitro.

Healthy bone marrow donors made up the cohort. Looked up from germline, CDR1 is SGHRS and CDR2 is YFSETQ. V dropped 0 bases and J dropped 4; count of bases not matched to a gene: 9. The CDR3 is 16 amino acids. This receptor was obtained from a man younger than 35 in good health and CMV-seronegative. The specimen sequenced was PBMCs. The gene calls are TRBV5-1 and TRBJ2-7, with TRBD2 matching over 8 bases. Written as DNA, the CDR3 is TGCGCCAGCAGCTTGGCCGGGGGGGGCTCGGGGTACGAGCAGTACTTC. This sequence encodes CASSLAGGGSGYEQYF.